A selection of T cell receptor beta chains follows, all from one sample in a study of PD-1 blockade in classical Hodgkin lymphoma. TCRdb's table, derived via immunoSEQ multiplex PCR, lists solely in-frame clones and lacks some. The sample yields under 20,000 clones, 70% to 85% seen once. Specimen: peripheral blood mononuclear cells (PBMCs), collected before the fourth cycle of nivolumab. These receptors were taken from a human donor with classical Hodgkin lymphoma. CDR3s leave out the opening cysteine and the closing phenylalanine or tryptophan. Fields, in order: D gene, V gene, clone size, J gene, CDR3 protein. D genes are given only for firm matches. Clone size is not always given. Where it is, it says once, few, many or a class for expanded clones.

>TRBD2|TRBV27|NA|TRBJ2-7
ASSSLLAGANEQY
>NA|TRBV7-2|NA|TRBJ1-4
ASSLGSWGNEKLF
>NA|TRBV18|NA|TRBJ1-3
ASSKTRNTIY
>TRBD2|TRBV25-1|few|TRBJ2-1
ASSEPGLGANEQF
>NA|TRBV6-5|NA|TRBJ1-2
ASSLRRQFNYGYT
>NA|TRBV6-4|NA|TRBJ2-3
ASSRQYTDTQY
>NA|TRBV7-9|NA|TRBJ1-2
ASAGQGSNYGYT
>TRBD2|TRBV7-8|few|TRBJ2-7
ASSGAGAGGSYEQY
>NA|TRBV7-9|NA|TRBJ1-5
ASSLGVGGAFSNQPQH
>NA|TRBV4-1|few|TRBJ2-1
ASSQEADWAYNEQF
>NA|TRBV27|NA|TRBJ1-5
ASSTFGRGALRPQH
>NA|TRBV6-1|once|TRBJ2-3
ASDRTDTQY
>NA|TRBV15|NA|TRBJ2-7
ATSRDSTSYEQY
>TRBD1|TRBV10-1|NA|TRBJ2-1
ASSRPGQGDNEQF
>NA|TRBV4-1|NA|TRBJ2-1
ASSQDNEQF
>NA|TRBV6-1|NA|TRBJ1-5
ASSESGNQPQH
>NA|TRBV5-5|once|TRBJ1-3
ASSFGYSGNTIY
>NA|TRBV30|few|TRBJ2-7
ACNKGAYEQY
>NA|TRBV7-2|NA|TRBJ2-2
ASSFPGLANTGELF
>NA|TRBV19|few|TRBJ2-1
ASSLLTQSSYNEQF
>NA|TRBV30|NA|TRBJ2-7
AWRPTGSYEQY
>TRBD1|TRBV5-5|NA|TRBJ2-7
ASSFDRGYEQY
>NA|TRBV19|NA|TRBJ1-1
ASSIEVNTEAF
>TRBD2|TRBV11-3|NA|TRBJ2-1
ASSPGGGLAGYNEQF
>TRBD1|TRBV6-6|few|TRBJ1-2
ASRQGVDGYT
>NA|TRBV29-1|NA|TRBJ2-7
SVGGLTAYEQY
>NA|TRBV5-4|NA|TRBJ1-2
ASSLVEDYGYT
>TRBD1|TRBV10-3|once|TRBJ2-2
AITRDRGNTGELF
>TRBD2|TRBV9|NA|TRBJ2-7
ASSVLAGQYEQY
>TRBD1|TRBV18|NA|TRBJ1-1
ASSQNPGQVGTEAF
>NA|TRBV7-9|NA|TRBJ2-1
ASSLYVGMLYNEQF
>TRBD1|TRBV11-2|NA|TRBJ2-1
ASSNNQGARNEQF
>TRBD1|TRBV11-3|NA|TRBJ1-1
ASGMTGLTEAF
>NA|TRBV9|NA|TRBJ2-3
ASSVGAAYKGDTQY
>TRBD1|TRBV7-9|once|TRBJ2-1
ASSGYRGSQF
>NA|TRBV11-3|once|TRBJ2-3
ASSPFERGTDTQY
>NA|TRBV19|NA|TRBJ1-2
ASNIGTSGYT
>TRBD2|TRBV9|NA|TRBJ2-1
ASSFTSGGYNEQF
>NA|TRBV27|few|TRBJ2-1
ASSLSGLWSNEQF
>TRBD1|TRBV30|NA|TRBJ2-4
AWGQGNIQY
>NA|TRBV5-4|NA|TRBJ2-5
ASSPGTQETQY
>NA|TRBV6-5|once|TRBJ2-7
ASSYSILTYEQY
>TRBD1|TRBV5-5|NA|TRBJ1-1
ASSKQGEGTEAF
>NA|TRBV6-5|once|TRBJ2-3
ASGPGTDTQY
>TRBD2|TRBV2|NA|TRBJ2-5
ARWTSKVVQETQY
>NA|TRBV28|few|TRBJ1-2
ASSFRGGGYT
>TRBD2|TRBV9|NA|TRBJ2-5
ASSVAAGGQETQY